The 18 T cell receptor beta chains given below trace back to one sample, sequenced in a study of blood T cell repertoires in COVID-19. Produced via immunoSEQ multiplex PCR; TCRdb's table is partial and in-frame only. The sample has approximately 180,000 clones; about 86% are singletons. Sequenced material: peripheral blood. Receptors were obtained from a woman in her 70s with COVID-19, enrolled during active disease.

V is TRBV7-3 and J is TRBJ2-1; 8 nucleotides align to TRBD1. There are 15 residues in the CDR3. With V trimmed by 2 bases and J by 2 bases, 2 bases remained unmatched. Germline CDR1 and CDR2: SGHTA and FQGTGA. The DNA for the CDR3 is TGTGCCAGCAGCTTAGACAGGGGCCCCTACAATGAGCAGTTCTTC. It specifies CASSLDRGPYNEQFF.

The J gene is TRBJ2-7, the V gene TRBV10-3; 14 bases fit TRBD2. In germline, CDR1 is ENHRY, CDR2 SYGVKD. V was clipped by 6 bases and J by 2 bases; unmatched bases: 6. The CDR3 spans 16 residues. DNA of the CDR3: TGTGCCATCAGAGGGACTAGCGGGAGTAGACCCTACGAGCAGTACTTC. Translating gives CAIRGTSGSRPYEQYF.

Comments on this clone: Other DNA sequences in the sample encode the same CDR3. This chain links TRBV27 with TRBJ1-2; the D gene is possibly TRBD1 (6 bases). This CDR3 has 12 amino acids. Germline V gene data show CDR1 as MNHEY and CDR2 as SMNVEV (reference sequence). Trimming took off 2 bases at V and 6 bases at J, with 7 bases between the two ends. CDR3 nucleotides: TGTGCCAGCAGTTTAGGGGGCGATGGCTACACCTTC. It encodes CASSLGGDGYTF.

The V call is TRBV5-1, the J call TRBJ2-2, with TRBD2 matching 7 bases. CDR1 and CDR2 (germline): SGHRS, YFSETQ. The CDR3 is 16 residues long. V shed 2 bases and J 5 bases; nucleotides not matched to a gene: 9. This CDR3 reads CASSFREVQGTGELFF. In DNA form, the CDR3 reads TGCGCCAGCAGCTTTCGGGAGGTCCAAGGAACCGGGGAGCTGTTTTTT.

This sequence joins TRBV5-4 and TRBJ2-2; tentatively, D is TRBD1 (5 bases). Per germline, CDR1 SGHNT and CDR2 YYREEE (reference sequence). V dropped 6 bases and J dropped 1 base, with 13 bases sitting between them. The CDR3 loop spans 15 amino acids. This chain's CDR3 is CASTPTDMNTGELFF. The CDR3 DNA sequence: TGTGCCAGCACCCCGACAGACATGAACACCGGGGAGCTGTTTTTT.

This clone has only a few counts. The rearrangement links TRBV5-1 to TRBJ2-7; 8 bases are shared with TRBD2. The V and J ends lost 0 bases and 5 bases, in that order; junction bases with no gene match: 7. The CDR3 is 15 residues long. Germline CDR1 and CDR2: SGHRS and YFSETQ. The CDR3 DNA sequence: TGCGCCAGCAGCTTGGAAATAGGAGCGGGAGACGAGCAGTACTTC. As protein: CASSLEIGAGDEQYF.

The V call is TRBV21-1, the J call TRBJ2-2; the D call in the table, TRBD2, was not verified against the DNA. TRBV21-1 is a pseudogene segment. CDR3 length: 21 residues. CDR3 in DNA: TGTGCCAGCAGCAACAGCCCCTTATGGGAACTAACTAGCGGGAGTCCCGGGGAGCTGTTTTTT. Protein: CASSNSPLWELTSGSPGELFF.

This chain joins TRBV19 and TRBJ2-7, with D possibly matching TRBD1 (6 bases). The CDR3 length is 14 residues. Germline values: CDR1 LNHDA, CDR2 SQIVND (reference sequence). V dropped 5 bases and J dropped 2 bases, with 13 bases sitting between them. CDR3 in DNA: TGTGCCAGTAGTCCGGGACACAGAGCCTACGAGCAGTACTTC. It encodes CASSPGHRAYEQYF.

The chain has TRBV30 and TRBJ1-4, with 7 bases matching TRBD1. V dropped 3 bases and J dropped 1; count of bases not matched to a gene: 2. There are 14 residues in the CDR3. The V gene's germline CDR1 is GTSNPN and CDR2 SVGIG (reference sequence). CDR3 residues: CAWSTGVTNEKLFF. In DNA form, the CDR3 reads TGTGCCTGGAGCACAGGGGTAACTAATGAAAAACTGTTTTTT.

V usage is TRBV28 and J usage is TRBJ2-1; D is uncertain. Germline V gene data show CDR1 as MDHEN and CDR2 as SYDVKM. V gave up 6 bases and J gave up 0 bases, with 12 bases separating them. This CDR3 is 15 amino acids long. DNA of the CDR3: TGTGCCAGCAGGGTATACCTCAGCTCCTACAATGAGCAGTTCTTC. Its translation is CASRVYLSSYNEQFF.

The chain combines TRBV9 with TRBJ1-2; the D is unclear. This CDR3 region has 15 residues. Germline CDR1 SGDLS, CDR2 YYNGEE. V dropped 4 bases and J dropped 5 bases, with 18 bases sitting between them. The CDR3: CASSPRDRESYGYTF. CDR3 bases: TGTGCCAGCAGCCCTAGGGATAGGGAGAGTTATGGCTACACCTTC.

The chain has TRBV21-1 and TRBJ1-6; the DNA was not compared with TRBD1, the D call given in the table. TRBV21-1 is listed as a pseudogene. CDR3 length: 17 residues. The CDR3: CASSKVDRGSYNSPLHF. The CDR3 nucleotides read TGTGCCAGCAGCAAAGTAGACAGGGGAAGCTATAATTCACCCCTCCACTTT.

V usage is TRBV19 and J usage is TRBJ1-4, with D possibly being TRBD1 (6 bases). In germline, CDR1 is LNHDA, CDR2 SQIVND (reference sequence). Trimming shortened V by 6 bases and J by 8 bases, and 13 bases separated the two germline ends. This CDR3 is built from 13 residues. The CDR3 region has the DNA TGTGCCAGTAGATTAGGGGGGGGCGAAAAACTGTTTTTT. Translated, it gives CASRLGGGEKLFF.

The CDR3 loop reads CASSSGTATNEKLFF. The DNA for the CDR3 is TGCGCCAGCAGCTCGGGGACAGCAACTAATGAAAAACTGTTTTTT. V is TRBV5-1 and J is TRBJ1-4, with 7 bases matching TRBD1. Germline V gene sequence: CDR1 SGHRS, CDR2 YFSETQ. J was trimmed by 0 bases and V by 3 bases; bases with no gene match: 2. This CDR3 region has 15 residues.

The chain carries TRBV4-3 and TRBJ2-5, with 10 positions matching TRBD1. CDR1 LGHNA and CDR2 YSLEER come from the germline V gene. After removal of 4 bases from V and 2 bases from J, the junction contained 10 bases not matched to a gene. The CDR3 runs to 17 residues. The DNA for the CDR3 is TGCGCCAGCAGCCGAAGGATGGGGACAGGGGAGCAAGAGACCCAGTACTTC. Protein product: CASSRRMGTGEQETQYF.

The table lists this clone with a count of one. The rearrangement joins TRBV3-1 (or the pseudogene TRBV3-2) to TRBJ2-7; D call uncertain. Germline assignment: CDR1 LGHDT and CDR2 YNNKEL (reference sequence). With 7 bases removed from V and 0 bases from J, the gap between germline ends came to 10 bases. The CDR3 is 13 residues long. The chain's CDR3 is CASTPPGSYEQYF. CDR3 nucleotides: TGTGCCAGCACCCCGCCAGGCTCCTACGAGCAGTACTTC.

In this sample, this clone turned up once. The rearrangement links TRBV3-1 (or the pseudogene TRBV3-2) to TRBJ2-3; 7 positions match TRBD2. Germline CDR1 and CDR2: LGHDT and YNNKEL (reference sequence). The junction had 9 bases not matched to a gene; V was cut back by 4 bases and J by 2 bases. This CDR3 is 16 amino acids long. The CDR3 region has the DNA TGTGCCAGCAGCCCCTCTCAGCGGGGCCTCACAGATACGCAGTATTTT. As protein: CASSPSQRGLTDTQYF.

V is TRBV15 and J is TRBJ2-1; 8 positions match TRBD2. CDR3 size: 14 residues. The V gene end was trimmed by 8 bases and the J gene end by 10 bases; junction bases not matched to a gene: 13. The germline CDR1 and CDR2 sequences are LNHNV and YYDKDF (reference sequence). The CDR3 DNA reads TGTGCCACCCGTATCGCGGGAGGATCTGAAGAGCAGTTCTTC. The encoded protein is CATRIAGGSEEQFF.